Presented here are 21 T cell receptor beta chains from one specimen sequenced in a study of blood T cells in healthy people across ages (dated by TCRdb to the mid-2010s). Libraries were made using 5' RACE. Sequencing was carried out with an Illumina HiSeq 2500. A second PCR of about 7 to 12 cycles was performed with a sample-barcoded 5' primer and a J-beta primer mix. TCRdb's own reprocessing of the public reads used fastp at Q25 and MiXCR and kept productive beta chains. All rows with the same CDR3 protein become a single entry with the most common DNA and genes. This sample gives roughly 500,000 distinct CDR3 sequences in total; 24% of them show up just once. Jointly, the top ten make up less than 9% of the sample. These data were also filed under a second study, of T cells of mothers and their children.

Sequencing input: blood. These receptors originate from a boy aged 5 to 17 in good health.

This clonotype came up many times. This chain connects TRBV12-3 or TRBV12-4 to TRBJ2-3; D is unclear. CDR3 length: 16 amino acids. V lost 6 bases to trimming and J lost 6 bases, with 22 bases between them. CDR3 DNA sequence: TGTGCCAGCAGCGCAACCCAGGAACTCGGAACGGATACGCAGTATTTT. Translating gives CASSATQELGTDTQYF.

This clonotype was counted between two and nine times. One end of the junction fails to match germline, which may point to a read error. This rearrangement joins TRBV7-7 to TRBJ2-3; D gene ambiguous. The CDR3 is 14 amino acids. CDR1 is SSHAT and CDR2 is FNYEAQ in the germline V gene (reference sequence). The CDR3 sequence: CASSQRNSSDTQYF. Written as DNA, the CDR3 is TGTGCTAGCAGCCAACGTAATAGCTCAGATACGCAGTATTTT.

This clonotype has more than one count but fewer than ten. The chain combines TRBV29-1 with TRBJ1-2, with D uncertain. The CDR3 spans 13 residues. V lost 1 base, J lost 2 bases, and 8 bases lay in between. CDR1 is SQVTM and CDR2 is ANQGSEA in the germline V gene. CDR3 in DNA: TGCAGCGTTGAAGCGGTTTTGAACTATGGCTACACCTTC. Encoded protein: CSVEAVLNYGYTF.

The chain couples TRBV6-5 to TRBJ2-3; D assignment may be TRBD1 or TRBD2 (5 bases each). This CDR3 has 12 amino acids. V was shortened by 6 bases and J by 15 bases, with 19 bases between the two germline ends. Germline V lookup: CDR1 MNHEY, CDR2 SVGAGI. The CDR3: CASRNTGTKQYF. In DNA, the CDR3 is TGTGCCAGCAGAAATACGGGGACCAAGCAATATTTT.

In this sample, this clonotype turned up a few times. The V and J genes are TRBV19 and TRBJ2-5; tentative D call: TRBD1 (5 bases). The DNA end favors TRBJ2-7, so the J call may be wrong. There are 14 residues in the CDR3. Germline values: CDR1 LNHDA, CDR2 SQIVND (reference sequence). DNA of the CDR3: TGTGCCAGTACCCCTTGGTCAGGGTCTCGCGAGCAGTACTTC. It codes for CASTPWSGSREQYF.

The V call is TRBV28, the J call TRBJ1-2, with 7 bases identical to TRBD1. This CDR3 is 14 amino acids long. Germline values: CDR1 MDHEN, CDR2 SYDVKM. J was trimmed by 0 bases and V by 6 bases; bases with no gene match: 4. DNA for the CDR3: TGTGCCAGCAGACCCGGACAGGCTAACTATGGCTACACCTTC. Its protein product is CASRPGQANYGYTF.

This clonotype has a handful of counts. Here the CDR3 DNA reads TGCGCCAGCAGCTCCATGGGCGCCCCCGGGGAGCTGTTTTTT. Its protein product is CASSSMGAPGELFF. J is TRBJ2-2 and V is TRBV5-1; D is ambiguous. From germline, CDR1 is SGHRS and CDR2 YFSETQ. V was shortened by 3 bases and J by 6 bases, with 12 bases between the two germline ends. The CDR3 contains 14 residues.

The chain employs TRBV28 and TRBJ1-6; D is unclear. Trimming left V 3 bases short and J 9 bases short, with 15 bases between. The CDR3 has 15 amino acids. The germline V gene has CDR1 MDHEN and CDR2 SYDVKM. The CDR3 protein is CASSFRARGISPLHF. In DNA form, the CDR3 reads TGTGCCAGCAGTTTTCGAGCGCGCGGTATTTCACCCCTCCACTTT. Combining the CDR3 with reference TRBV28 and TRBJ1-6 gives the whole variable domain DVKVTQSSRYLVKRTGEKVFLECVQDMDHENMFWYRQDPGLGLRLIYFSYDVKMKEKGDIPEGYSVSREKKERFSLILESASTNQTSMYLCASSFRARGISPLHFGNGTRLTVT.

This clonotype is a singleton in its sample. The V and J genes are TRBV15 and TRBJ2-3; TRBD1 might be the D (6 bases). Per the germline V gene, CDR1 is LNHNV and CDR2 is YYDKDF (reference sequence). The CDR3 extends over 14 amino acids. Trimming shortened V by 4 bases and J by 3 bases, and 11 bases separated the two germline ends. CDR3 sequence reads: CATSTTRGTDTQYF. The CDR3 bases are TGTGCCACCAGCACCACTAGGGGGACAGATACGCAGTATTTT. Full variable domain (outside the CDR3, taken from reference TRBV15 and TRBJ2-3): DAMVIQNPRYQVTQFGKPVTLSCSQTLNHNVMYWYQQKSSQAPKLLFHYYDKDFNNEADTPDNFQSRRPNTSFCFLDIRSPGLGDTAMYLCATSTTRGTDTQYFGPGTRLTVL.

Ten or more counts support this clonotype. The chain has TRBV5-6 and TRBJ2-7, with 8 positions matching TRBD2. Germline V lookup: CDR1 SGHDT, CDR2 YYEEEE. The CDR3 is 15 amino acids. The junction had 11 bases not matched to a gene; V was cut back by 0 bases and J by 9 bases. CDR3: CASSLDGTSKRGQYF. The DNA for the CDR3 is TGTGCCAGCAGCTTGGACGGGACTAGTAAGCGGGGGCAGTACTTC.

This chain uses TRBV5-5 with TRBJ1-1, with a possible D match to TRBD1 (5 bases). V was shortened by 4 bases and J by 8 bases, with 12 bases between the two germline ends. CDR1 and CDR2 from the germline V gene are SGHKS and YYEKEE (reference sequence). The length of the CDR3 is 12 residues. The CDR3 DNA follows: TGTGCCAGCAGCCCAGGGTTAGGGGAAGCTTTCTTT. Its translation: CASSPGLGEAFF.

This clonotype was detected a few times. V and J are TRBV7-8 and TRBJ1-5; possible D gene TRBD1, 6 bases. Germline V CDR1 and CDR2: SGHVS, FQNEAQ. With 5 bases removed from V and 5 bases from J, the gap between germline ends came to 19 bases. There are 16 residues in the CDR3. The chain's CDR3 is CASSLAGAPWYQPQHF. In DNA, the CDR3 is TGTGCCAGCAGCCTGGCAGGGGCCCCGTGGTATCAGCCCCAGCATTTT.

This clonotype came up a few times. The chain is built from TRBV7-9 and TRBJ1-5; 7 nucleotides align to TRBD1. The CDR3 runs 15 residues. CDR1 and CDR2 (germline): SEHNR, FQNEAQ (reference sequence). V lost 0 bases and J lost 1; bases outside the gene matches: 0. This CDR3 reads CASSLATGSNQPQHF. CDR3 bases: TGTGCCAGCAGCTTAGCGACAGGGAGCAATCAGCCCCAGCATTTT.

The chain is built from TRBV5-5 and TRBJ2-3; D gene uncertain. The germline V gene encodes CDR1 SGHKS and CDR2 YYEKEE (reference sequence). V was trimmed by 4 bases and J by 1 base, leaving 10 bases between them. The CDR3 sequence is 14 residues long. Here the CDR3 reads CASSGFRRTDTQYF. The CDR3 DNA reads as TGTGCCAGCAGCGGTTTTCGGCGCACAGATACGCAGTATTTT.

The rearrangement joins TRBV7-3 to TRBJ2-5; 9 bases fit TRBD1. This CDR3 has 13 amino acids. The V and J ends lost 5 bases and 3 bases, in that order; junction bases with no gene match: 1. Germline-derived CDR1 and CDR2 are SGHTA and FQGTGA. The CDR3 DNA sequence: TGTGCCAGCAGCAGGGACAGGGAAGAGACCCAGTACTTC. This sequence encodes CASSRDREETQYF.

This clonotype was detected only a few times. The chain employs TRBV4-3 and TRBJ2-5; 7 nucleotides line up with TRBD1. The end of the DNA is better explained by TRBJ2-1, so the J call may be wrong. CDR1 LGHNA and CDR2 YSLEER come from the germline V gene. CDR3 length: 16 amino acids. The CDR3 DNA sequence: TGCGCCAGCAGCCAAGATTGGAGTCAGGGGGTAAATGAGCAGTTCTTC. It is translated as CASSQDWSQGVNEQFF.

Here the CDR3 reads CASTDRGYTDTQYF. The CDR3 bases are TGTGCCAGCACCGACAGGGGCTACACAGATACGCAGTATTTT. The rearrangement joins TRBV12-3 or TRBV12-4 to TRBJ2-3; TRBD1 matches at 8 bases. The CDR3 has 14 amino acids. The trim removed 7 bases at V and 2 bases at J, leaving 5 bases unmatched.

This clonotype has ten or more counts. The rearrangement uses TRBV6-5 and TRBJ1-5; 9 bases map to TRBD1. The CDR3 runs 17 residues. With 4 bases clipped from V and 6 bases from J, the junction kept 13 bases outside the gene matches. Germline CDR1 reads MNHEY; CDR2 reads SVGAGI. In DNA, the CDR3 is TGTGCCAGCAGTTCCCGGGACAGGGAATCGAGAAGTCAGCCCCAGCATTTT. Protein: CASSSRDRESRSQPQHF.

The chain joins TRBV5-1 to TRBJ2-7; D is unclear. Germline V lookup: CDR1 SGHRS, CDR2 YFSETQ. Trimming left V 2 bases short and J 7 bases short, with 7 bases between. The CDR3 totals 11 residues. CDR3 sequence (DNA): TGCGCCAGCAGCTTTTCCCAAGAGCAGTACTTC. Translated: CASSFSQEQYF.

The chain has TRBV7-8 and TRBJ2-1, with D hard to call. The CDR3 extends over 16 amino acids. Trimming stripped 0 bases from V and 6 bases from J, with 15 bases between. Germline loops: CDR1 SGHVS, CDR2 FQNEAQ. This CDR3 reads CASSLAGPLRSNEQFF. CDR3 nucleotides: TGTGCCAGCAGCTTAGCGGGTCCGCTCCGAAGCAATGAGCAGTTCTTC. The whole variable domain, remainder taken from reference TRBV7-8 and TRBJ2-1, is GAGVSQSPRYKVAKRGQDVALRCDPISGHVSLFWYQQALGQGPEFLTYFQNEAQLDKSGLPSDRFFAERPEGSVSTLKIQRTQQEDSAVYLCASSLAGPLRSNEQFFGPGTRLTVL.

This clonotype was seen ten or more times. The chain joins TRBV28 to TRBJ1-2; D gene ambiguous. The CDR3 has 12 residues. Germline V gene sequence: CDR1 MDHEN, CDR2 SYDVKM. V shed 5 bases and J shed 3 bases, with 7 bases lying between them. The CDR3 loop is CASSTYDYGYTF. CDR3 nucleotide sequence: TGTGCCAGCAGTACCTATGACTATGGCTACACCTTC.